These T cell receptor beta chains were read from a single sample in a study of CD8+CD57+ T cells in acquired aplastic anemia. TCRdb reprocessed the reads via MiXCR and lists one record per CDR3 protein. The sample yields roughly 200,000 distinct CDR3 sequences, 60% to 65% seen once. Sequencing was done on a sample of sorted CD4+, CD8+, or CD8+CD57+ T cells (not recorded which) from PBMCs. These receptors originate from a human donor in good health. Both conserved end residues are part of each CDR3. A D gene is named only where the DNA matches it firmly. Clone size appears in some rows only: once, few, many, or a class for an expanded clone.

v_gene,abundance,d_gene,j_gene,CDR3nt,CDR3aa
TRBV24-1,.,TRBD2,TRBJ2-3,TGTGCCACCAGTGACCCCGGGACTAGGTTCACAGATACGCAGTATTTT,CATSDPGTRFTDTQYF
TRBV3-1,many,.,TRBJ1-6,TGTGCCAGCAGCCAAGATAAAGGGTATAATTCACCCCTCCACTTT,CASSQDKGYNSPLHF
TRBV20-1,.,.,TRBJ1-4,TGCAGTGCGAACTCCGGGACGATTAATGAAAAACTGTTTTTT,CSANSGTINEKLFF
TRBV12-3/TRBV12-4,.,.,TRBJ1-1,TGTGCCAGCGGGACCACAGGACGTAACACTGAAGCTTTCTTT,CASGTTGRNTEAFF
TRBV11-2,.,TRBD1,TRBJ1-1,TGTGCCAGCAGCGCACAGGGGGGTGTCGGTGAAGCTTTCTTT,CASSAQGGVGEAFF
TRBV14,.,.,TRBJ1-1,TGTGCCAGCAGCCAGGTATTCGGAGGGACTGAAGCTTTCTTT,CASSQVFGGTEAFF
TRBV29-1,.,TRBD1,TRBJ1-2,TGCAGCGTTGGGGCAGGGGGATATGGCTACACCTTC,CSVGAGGYGYTF
TRBV7-3,many,TRBD2,TRBJ2-1,TGTGCCAGCAGCCCCTTGGGGACTAGCCTAGCCGATGAGCAGTTCTTC,CASSPLGTSLADEQFF
TRBV29-1,few,.,TRBJ2-1,TGCAGCGTTGGGCAACAGGAGAGGGGCCACAATGAGCAGTTCTTC,CSVGQQERGHNEQFF
TRBV2,.,TRBD1,TRBJ2-1,TGTGCCAGCAGTGAAATTATTGGACAGGGGAGTGAGCAGTTCTTC,CASSEIIGQGSEQFF
TRBV20-1,.,.,TRBJ1-6,TGCAGTGCCCATGACAGGCGAATTAGGTCCCTCCACTTT,CSAHDRRIRSLHF